These T cell receptor beta chains were read from a single sample in a study of Graves' ophthalmopathy and Graves' hyperthyroidism. A single record per CDR3 protein comes from TCRdb applying MiXCR to the multiplex PCR reads. The sample lists 400,000 to 450,000 distinct CDR3 sequences, around 20% seen once, with roughly 3% in the top ten. The specimen was peripheral blood. The receptors were sampled from a woman between 18 and 29 years old with stable Graves' hyperthyroidism. Both conserved end residues are part of each CDR3. D genes are given only for firm matches. Not every row has a clone size; where given, it reads once, few, many or a size class.

D gene | J gene | V gene | clone size | CDR3 protein | CDR3 DNA
TRBD1 | TRBJ1-1 | TRBV4-1 | . | CASSQENRGTYVAFF | TGCGCCAGCAGCCAAGAGAACAGGGGGACCTACGTCGCTTTCTTT
TRBD1 | TRBJ1-3 | TRBV7-8 | many | CASSQGTVLSGNTIYF | TGTGCCAGCAGCCAAGGGACAGTTCTCTCTGGAAACACCATATATTTT
TRBD2 | TRBJ2-5 | TRBV15 | . | CATNPGLGPEETQYF | TGTGCCACCAATCCGGGACTAGGTCCCGAAGAGACCCAGTACTTC
TRBD2 | TRBJ2-5 | TRBV4-3 | few | CASSFDRGSIWTQYF | TGCGCCAGCAGTTTCGATCGCGGGAGTATTTGGACCCAGTACTTC
. | TRBJ2-3 | TRBV13 | many | CASSFRGTDTQYF | TGTGCCAGCAGCTTCAGGGGCACAGATACGCAGTATTTT
TRBD1 | TRBJ1-2 | TRBV12-5 | . | CASGLTGGYGYTF | TGTGCTAGTGGTTTGACAGGGGGTTATGGCTACACCTTC
. | TRBJ1-2 | TRBV27 | . | CASREQGVGYGYTF | TGTGCCAGCAGGGAACAGGGAGTAGGCTATGGCTACACCTTC
. | TRBJ2-2 | TRBV9 | . | CASSVASKRPNTGELFF | TGTGCCAGCAGCGTAGCTTCGAAGCGGCCAAACACCGGGGAGCTGTTTTTT
TRBD2 | TRBJ2-3 | TRBV6-1 | . | CASSGTSGGRDTQYF | TGTGCCAGCAGTGGGACTAGCGGGGGGAGGGATACGCAGTATTTT
TRBD2 | TRBJ2-5 | TRBV25-1 | many | CASSAGGSGGYQETQYF | TGTGCCAGCAGTGCGGGGGGTTCGGGGGGGTACCAAGAGACCCAGTACTTC
. | TRBJ2-7 | TRBV20-1 | few | CSASPRPGYEQYF | TGCAGTGCTAGTCCCCGCCCGGGCTACGAGCAGTACTTC
. | TRBJ1-5 | TRBV9 | many | CASSATLGSNQPQHF | TGTGCCAGCAGCGCCACGTTAGGGAGCAATCAGCCCCAGCATTTT
. | TRBJ2-1 | TRBV29-1 | . | CSVSPGQSSYNEQFF | TGCAGCGTGTCCCCCGGGCAAAGCTCCTACAATGAGCAGTTCTTC
TRBD1 | TRBJ1-5 | TRBV27 | few | CASSLTGEARINQPQHF | TGTGCCAGCAGTTTGACAGGGGAGGCACGAATCAATCAGCCCCAGCATTTT
TRBD1 | TRBJ1-1 | TRBV2 | many | CASSSLQGSEAFF | TGTGCCAGCAGTTCTTTACAGGGGAGTGAAGCTTTCTTT
TRBD2 | TRBJ2-5 | TRBV7-9 | many | CASSFGREMQETQYF | TGTGCCAGCAGCTTTGGGCGGGAGATGCAAGAGACCCAGTACTTC
. | TRBJ1-5 | TRBV5-1 | many | CASSLGTEQPQHF | TGCGCCAGCAGCTTGGGGACGGAGCAGCCCCAGCATTTT
. | TRBJ1-1 | TRBV28 | many | CASSLGRGGATEAFF | TGTGCCAGCAGTTTGGGTAGGGGGGGGGCCACTGAAGCTTTCTTT
. | TRBJ2-4 | TRBV27 | many | CASSLGPKNIQYF | TGTGCCAGCAGTTTAGGCCCCAAAAACATTCAGTACTTC
. | TRBJ1-5 | TRBV6-1 | few | CASRTGSGQPQHF | TGTGCCAGCAGAACAGGGTCCGGTCAGCCCCAGCATTTT
. | TRBJ1-5 | TRBV6-1 | . | CASKQNFYSNQPQHF | TGTGCCAGCAAGCAGAATTTTTATAGCAATCAGCCCCAGCATTTT
. | TRBJ1-5 | TRBV12-3/TRBV12-4 | many | CASSPREGDSNQPQHF | TGTGCCAGCAGCCCTCGGGAGGGGGATAGCAATCAGCCCCAGCATTTT
. | TRBJ2-4 | TRBV19 | many | CASSISGVAKNIKYF | TGTGCCAGTAGTATAAGCGGAGTAGCCAAAAACATTAAGTACTTC
. | TRBJ1-2 | TRBV6-5 | many | CASSYFQGDYGYTF | TGTGCCAGCAGTTACTTCCAGGGCGACTATGGCTACACCTTC
. | TRBJ1-1 | TRBV29-1 | many | CSVSTAQNTEAFF | TGCAGCGTCTCGACAGCCCAGAACACTGAAGCTTTCTTT
TRBD1 | TRBJ1-2 | TRBV6-1 | . | CASYTGVYGYTF | TGTGCCAGCTACACAGGGGTCTATGGCTACACCTTC
TRBD1 | TRBJ1-6 | TRBV12-3/TRBV12-4 | many | CASSLGQAYNSPLHF | TGTGCCAGCAGTCTCGGACAGGCTTATAATTCACCCCTCCACTTT
. | TRBJ1-2 | TRBV18 | . | CASSPDLKGGNYGYTF | TGTGCCAGCTCACCGGACCTTAAGGGGGGCAACTATGGCTACACCTTC
. | TRBJ1-1 | TRBV6-5 | many | CASSYAVARTEAFF | TGTGCCAGCAGTTACGCTGTAGCTCGGACTGAAGCTTTCTTT
. | TRBJ2-7 | TRBV4-1 | many | CASSQTGTISYEQYF | TGCGCCAGCAGCCAAACCGGGACAATCTCCTACGAGCAGTACTTC
TRBD1 | TRBJ2-7 | TRBV5-4 | . | CASSLAGTETYEQYF | TGTGCCAGCAGCTTGGCCGGGACAGAGACCTACGAGCAGTACTTC
. | TRBJ2-3 | TRBV29-1 | many | CSVELSGTDTQYF | TGCAGCGTTGAACTATCGGGAACAGATACGCAGTATTTT
. | TRBJ2-2 | TRBV18 | . | CASSPFSEDTGELFF | TGTGCCAGCTCACCATTTTCGGAAGACACCGGGGAGCTGTTTTTT
. | TRBJ2-4 | TRBV15 | many | CATSRERQTKNIQYF | TGTGCCACCAGCAGGGAGAGACAGACCAAAAACATTCAGTACTTC
TRBD1 | TRBJ1-6 | TRBV18 | . | CASSLTGGSSPLHF | TGTGCCAGCTCCCTGACAGGGGGCAGTTCACCCCTCCACTTT
. | TRBJ1-1 | TRBV4-1 | many | CASSQAPLRGNTEAFF | TGCGCCAGCAGCCAAGCTCCCCTACGGGGGAACACTGAAGCTTTCTTT
TRBD1 | TRBJ2-5 | TRBV12-3/TRBV12-4 | . | CASSPTGTEETQYF | TGTGCCAGCAGTCCGACCGGGACAGAGGAGACCCAGTACTTC
TRBD1 | TRBJ2-5 | TRBV6-1 | . | CASSADLTGGVGTQYF | TGTGCCAGCAGTGCTGACCTGACAGGGGGCGTGGGGACCCAGTACTTC
. | TRBJ2-7 | TRBV3-1 | . | CASASWTREQYF | TGTGCCAGCGCCTCCTGGACTCGCGAGCAGTACTTC
. | TRBJ2-5 | TRBV7-2 | many | CASSPGVGMDQETQYF | TGTGCCAGCAGCCCCGGCGTGGGCATGGACCAAGAGACCCAGTACTTC
. | TRBJ2-2 | TRBV24-1 | . | CATRSLDEVRAGELFF | TGTGCCACCAGGAGCTTAGACGAAGTCCGAGCCGGGGAGCTGTTTTTT
TRBD2 | TRBJ2-7 | TRBV7-3 | many | CASSPRAGGPYEQYF | TGTGCCAGCAGCCCTAGGGCGGGAGGGCCCTACGAGCAGTACTTC
. | TRBJ1-5 | TRBV20-1 | many | CSARIRAGGQPQHF | TGCAGTGCTAGAATACGGGCTGGCGGTCAGCCCCAGCATTTT
TRBD1 | TRBJ2-7 | TRBV27 | . | CASSLKRPGQGDYEQYF | TGTGCCAGCAGTCTAAAACGCCCAGGACAGGGAGACTACGAGCAGTACTTC
TRBD1 | TRBJ1-5 | TRBV19 | many | CASSSAPGQGPYSNQPQHF | TGTGCCAGTAGTAGTGCCCCGGGACAGGGTCCCTATAGCAATCAGCCCCAGCATTTT
TRBD1 | TRBJ1-2 | TRBV5-4 | few | CASSSYRTGDYGYTF | TGTGCCAGCAGCTCCTACCGGACAGGGGATTATGGCTACACCTTC
. | TRBJ2-7 | TRBV12-3/TRBV12-4 | . | CASSYVGLNYEQYF | TGTGCCAGCAGTTACGTCGGACTCAACTACGAGCAGTACTTC